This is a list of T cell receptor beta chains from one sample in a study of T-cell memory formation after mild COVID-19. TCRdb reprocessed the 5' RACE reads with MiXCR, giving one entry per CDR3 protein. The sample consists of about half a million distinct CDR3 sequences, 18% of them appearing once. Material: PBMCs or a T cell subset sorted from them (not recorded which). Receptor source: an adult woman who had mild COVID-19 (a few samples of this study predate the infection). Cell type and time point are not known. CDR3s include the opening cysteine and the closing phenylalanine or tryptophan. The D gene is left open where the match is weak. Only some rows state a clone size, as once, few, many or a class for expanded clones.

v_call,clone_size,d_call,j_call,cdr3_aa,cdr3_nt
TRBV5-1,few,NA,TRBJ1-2,CASSPAGANYGYTF,TGCGCCAGCAGCCCGGCAGGGGCTAACTATGGCTACACCTTC
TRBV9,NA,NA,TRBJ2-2,CASSVAYYTGELFF,TGTGCCAGCAGCGTCGCATACTACACCGGGGAGCTGTTTTTT
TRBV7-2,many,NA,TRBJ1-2,CASSLDPQQGGYTF,TGTGCCAGCAGCTTAGACCCCCAGCAGGGCGGCTACACCTTC
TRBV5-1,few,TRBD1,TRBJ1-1,CASSLFTGGFGAMNTEAFF,TGCGCCAGCAGCTTGTTCACAGGGGGGTTCGGTGCCATGAACACTGAAGCTTTCTTT
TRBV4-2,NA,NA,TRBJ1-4,CASSQAGRDGGSEKLFF,TGTGCCAGCAGCCAAGCGGGAAGGGACGGGGGGAGTGAAAAACTGTTTTTT
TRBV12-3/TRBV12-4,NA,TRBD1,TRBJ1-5,CASSFKGAASQPQHF,TGTGCCAGCAGTTTTAAGGGGGCTGCAAGTCAGCCCCAGCATTTT
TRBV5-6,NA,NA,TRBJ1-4,CASSSREGRKNEKLFF,TGTGCCAGCAGCTCCAGGGAGGGACGAAAAAATGAAAAACTGTTTTTT
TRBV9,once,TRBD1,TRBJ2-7,CASGAPGTGVYEQYF,TGTGCCAGCGGCGCCCCCGGGACAGGGGTTTACGAGCAGTACTTC
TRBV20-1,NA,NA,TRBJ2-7,CSARSSGGDEQYF,TGCAGTGCTAGAAGCTCCGGTGGGGACGAGCAGTACTTC
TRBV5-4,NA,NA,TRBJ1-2,CASSLFRYNYGYTF,TGTGCCAGCAGCTTATTTAGGTATAACTATGGCTACACCTTC
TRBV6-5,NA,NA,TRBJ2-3,CASSWADTQYF,TGTGCCAGCAGTTGGGCAGATACGCAGTATTTT
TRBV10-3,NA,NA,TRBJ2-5,CAISELGETQYF,TGTGCCATCAGTGAGTTGGGTGAGACCCAGTACTTC
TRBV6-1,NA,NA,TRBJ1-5,CASTRDGSNQPQHF,TGTGCCAGTACCAGGGACGGGAGCAATCAGCCCCAGCATTTT
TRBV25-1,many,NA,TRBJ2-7,CASSSHGYEQYF,TGTGCCAGCAGTTCCCACGGTTACGAGCAGTACTTC